This TCR beta chain was sequenced in a study of cytomegalovirus exposure and HLA in healthy donors. General study results and limits: The study reported that TCR beta sequences accurately predicted HLA-A and HLA-B alleles in most subjects.

PCR primers comprised 60 Vbeta and 13 Jbeta primers. TCRdb keeps only in-frame clones here, not all; method: immunoSEQ multiplex PCR. The sample holds about 150,000 clones; approximately 80% are singletons and the top ten take over 10%. Turning to this clone: Antigen: not known.

The CDR3 is 11 residues long. The germline V gene encodes CDR1 MDHEN and CDR2 SYDVKM. Trimming left V 3 bases short and J 3 bases short, with 3 bases between. The chain carries TRBV28 and TRBJ2-7; no definite D call. Sequenced material: PBMCs. The clonotype comes from a young man in good health and CMV-seropositive. The CDR3 bases are TGTGCCAGCAGTTTCGGCTACGAGCAGTACTTC. Protein product: CASSFGYEQYF.